These T cell receptor beta chains were read from a single sample in a study of OX40 agonist ivuxolimab in advanced cancers. Sequencing was performed with immunoSEQ multiplex PCR; in TCRdb, only in-frame clones are kept and a portion is missing. The sample carries tens of thousands of clones, 84% recorded once. Here the sequenced sample was CD4+ or CD8+ T cells sorted from blood, taken in a trial of the OX40 agonist ivuxolimab. These receptors were taken from an adult with an advanced solid tumor such as melanoma, head and neck, liver or kidney cancer. CDR3s include the opening cysteine and the closing phenylalanine or tryptophan. The D gene is left open where the match is weak. Clone sizes are given selectively: once, few, many, or a class where the clone is expanded.

J	D	V	size	DNA	CDR3
TRBJ2-1	-	TRBV29-1	-	TGCAGCGTTCGTAGAGGGGGAGGCAATGAGCAGTTCTTC	CSVRRGGGNEQFF
TRBJ2-5	-	TRBV11-1	-	TGTGCCAGCAGCTTACAGTACTTGGCGGAGACCCAGTACTTC	CASSLQYLAETQYF
TRBJ1-1	-	TRBV7-8	-	TGTGCCAGCAGCTTAATAGCGAACACTGAAGCTTTCTTT	CASSLIANTEAFF
TRBJ1-2	TRBD1	TRBV30	-	TGTGCCTCCGCTGGGGACAGGGACTATGGCTACACCTTC	CASAGDRDYGYTF
TRBJ1-2	TRBD1	TRBV15	-	TGTGCCACCAGCAGAGGACAGGGAGGAGCCCGATATGGCTACACCTTC	CATSRGQGGARYGYTF
TRBJ2-1	TRBD2	TRBV9	-	TGTGCCAGCAGCGTTTCGAGCGGGAGGTACAATGAGCAGTTCTTC	CASSVSSGRYNEQFF
TRBJ2-5	-	TRBV21-1	-	TGTCAGGGGTACCAAGAGACCCAGTACTTC	CQGYQETQYF
TRBJ2-7	TRBD2	TRBV7-9	-	TGTGCCAGCAGCCCGGGGGGTCCCTACGAGCAGTACTTC	CASSPGGPYEQYF
TRBJ1-2	-	TRBV19	few	TGTGCCAGTAGTAGCGCCATCAGGGCGTATTATGGCTACACCTTC	CASSSAIRAYYGYTF
TRBJ1-2	-	TRBV6-5	-	TGTGCCAGCAGTTACATAGCGGCAGGAGGGGCCTATGGCTACACCTTC	CASSYIAAGGAYGYTF
TRBJ1-1	TRBD1	TRBV7-9	-	TGTGCCAGCAGGCCGAAAGACAGGGTGGGGACTGAAGCTTTCTTT	CASRPKDRVGTEAFF
TRBJ1-1	TRBD1	TRBV27	-	TGTGCCAGCAGTCTTGGGACAGGGGGGATGAACACTGAAGCTTTCTTT	CASSLGTGGMNTEAFF
TRBJ2-5	TRBD2	TRBV9	-	TGTGCCAGCAGCCCCACGGGACTAGCGGTACAAGAGACCCAGTACTTC	CASSPTGLAVQETQYF
TRBJ2-7	TRBD1	TRBV29-1	-	TGCAGCGTTGTAGCCGGTCAGGGGGCCTACGAGCAGTACTTC	CSVVAGQGAYEQYF
TRBJ2-3	-	TRBV7-2	-	TGTGCCAGCAGCTTAGGGGTGGGACTCGGCACAGATACGCAGTATTTT	CASSLGVGLGTDTQYF
TRBJ1-5	TRBD1	TRBV6-5	-	TGTGCCAGCAGTTACGACAGGGAACAGCCCCAGCATTTT	CASSYDREQPQHF
TRBJ2-7	-	TRBV5-1	few	TGCGCCAGCAGCCCCCCTACCTACGAGCAGTACTTC	CASSPPTYEQYF
TRBJ1-2	TRBD1	TRBV19	-	TGTGCCAGTAGTACGCGGGACAGCCTTTATGGCTACACCTTC	CASSTRDSLYGYTF
TRBJ2-5	TRBD2	TRBV11-1	once	TGTGCCAGCAGCTTCGGGACTAGCGGGGGGATTCAAGAGACCCAGTACTTC	CASSFGTSGGIQETQYF
TRBJ1-1	-	TRBV6-5	-	TGTGCCAGCAGTCGACAGGAAAACACTGAAGCTTTCTTT	CASSRQENTEAFF
TRBJ2-3	-	TRBV7-3	-	TGTGCCAGCGCCCAATCCCAGTTGCATACGCAGTATTTT	CASAQSQLHTQYF
TRBJ1-5	TRBD1	TRBV18	-	TGTGCCAGCTCGATGGGACAGGGTAATCAGCCCCAGCATTTT	CASSMGQGNQPQHF
TRBJ2-3	-	TRBV5-1	-	TGCGCCAGCAGCTTTTCGGCTAGAAGCACAGATACGCAGTATTTT	CASSFSARSTDTQYF
TRBJ1-1	-	TRBV11-3	-	TGTGCCAGCAGCTTAGATATGAACACTGAAGCTTTCTTT	CASSLDMNTEAFF
TRBJ2-5	TRBD2	TRBV7-2	once	TGTGCCAGCAGCTTAGTCGCGACTAGCGGGGGGGGAACGACCCAGTACTTC	CASSLVATSGGGTTQYF
TRBJ2-7	-	TRBV6-5	-	TGTGCCAGCAGTCCCCCCGCCGGGGCAGGGCACGAGCAGTACTTC	CASSPPAGAGHEQYF
TRBJ1-2	TRBD1	TRBV6-6	-	TGTGCCAGCAGTTACGAACAGGGGGGGCTCTATGGCTACACCTTC	CASSYEQGGLYGYTF
TRBJ1-2	-	TRBV7-4	-	TGTGCCAGCAGCTTAAGAAGCAACTATGGCTACACCTTC	CASSLRSNYGYTF